Below are 27 T cell receptor beta chains sequenced from a single sample in a study of shared clonotypes between healthy human individuals. Method: immunoSEQ multiplex PCR; TCRdb's copy keeps in-frame clones and lacks some. The sample shows under 2.5 million clones, under 95% of them seen only once. Sequencing was carried out using naive CD4+ T cells from PBMCs. The subset is: CD45RA+ positively selected. These TCRs come from a man between 18 and 29 years old in good health. Some clones in this sample may be carry-over from other donors' samples.

The gene calls are TRBV28 and TRBJ1-5, with D possibly TRBD1 on 5 matching bases. The CDR3 covers 13 residues. Germline loops: CDR1 MDHEN, CDR2 SYDVKM. V was clipped by 5 bases and J by 4 bases, with 9 bases between them. CDR3 DNA sequence: TGTGCCAGCAGTCGACAGACTAATCAGCCCCAGCATTTT. It yields the protein CASSRQTNQPQHF.

The chain joins TRBV11-3 to TRBJ2-2, with a tentative D call TRBD1 (5 bases). CDR1 is SGHNT and CDR2 is YENEEA in the germline V gene. CDR3 length: 15 residues. V was trimmed by 1 base and J by 1 base, leaving 7 bases between them. CDR3 nucleotides: TGTGCCAGCAGCTTAGGAGACAGGAACACCGGGGAGCTGTTTTTT. Amino acids: CASSLGDRNTGELFF. Based on the CDR3 plus reference TRBV11-3 and TRBJ2-2, the full variable domain is EAGVVQSPRYKIIEKKQPVAFWCNPISGHNTLYWYLQNLGQGPELLIRYENEEAVDDSQLPKDRFSAERLKGVDSTLKIQPAELGDSAVYLCASSLGDRNTGELFFGEGSRLTVL.

The rearrangement links TRBV6-6 to TRBJ1-5; 10 bases agree with TRBD1. CDR1 is MNHNY, CDR2 SVGAGI, per germline (reference sequence). Losses at the gene ends were 5 bases for V and 6 bases for J; bases not matched to a gene: 10. The CDR3 contains 16 residues. CDR3 in DNA: TGTGCCAGCAGTCCCCGGACAGGGGGAGCTGGTCAGCCCCAGCATTTT. Translation gives CASSPRTGGAGQPQHF.

The V gene is TRBV7-8, the J gene TRBJ2-2, with D possibly matching TRBD1 (5 bases). CDR3 size: 17 residues. Germline V gene data show CDR1 as SGHVS and CDR2 as FQNEAQ. The V and J ends lost 5 bases and 0 bases respectively, with 16 bases between them. The CDR3 spells CASSRRQTISNTGELFF. The CDR3, as DNA: TGTGCCAGCAGCCGCCGACAGACCATCTCGAACACCGGGGAGCTGTTTTTT.

V gene TRBV10-3 combines with J gene TRBJ1-1, with D possibly matching TRBD1 (5 bases). The CDR3 covers 15 residues. CDR1 and CDR2 from the germline V gene are ENHRY and SYGVKD. Trimming stripped 0 bases from V and 0 bases from J, with 8 bases between. The CDR3 here is CAISESPGLNTEAFF. CDR3 nucleotide sequence: TGTGCCATCAGTGAGTCGCCGGGACTGAACACTGAAGCTTTCTTT.

The table lists this clone with a count of one. Other DNA sequences in the same sample also yield this CDR3. The chain couples TRBV5-1 to TRBJ2-7; 16 bases are a match to TRBD2. CDR1 is SGHRS, CDR2 YFSETQ, per germline. This CDR3 region has 15 residues. V dropped 4 bases and J dropped 5; count of bases not matched to a gene: 3. The CDR3 bases are TGCGCCAGCAGCCCCGGGACTAGCGGGAGGGACGAGCAGTACTTC. It is translated as CASSPGTSGRDEQYF.

The rearrangement joins TRBV7-9 to TRBJ1-2; 7 bases match TRBD1. The CDR3 totals 17 residues. Germline V lookup: CDR1 SEHNR, CDR2 FQNEAQ (reference sequence). With V trimmed by 1 base and J by 3 bases, 11 bases remained unmatched. In DNA, the CDR3 is TGTGCCAGCAGCTTAGAGGGACCCGGACAGGAATACTATGGCTACACCTTC. It yields the protein CASSLEGPGQEYYGYTF.

V gene TRBV28 combines with J gene TRBJ2-7; 8 nucleotides line up with TRBD2. The CDR3 length is 13 residues. V shed 8 bases, J shed 6 bases, and the junction held 9 bases outside the gene matches. Germline V CDR1 and CDR2: MDHEN, SYDVKM. The CDR3 bases are TGTGCCAGCTCCACCGGACTAGCTTTCGAGCAGTACTTC. Translating it yields CASSTGLAFEQYF.

CDR3 amino acids: CASSVVPGSSGNTIYF. CDR3 bases: TGTGCCAGCAGCGTAGTCCCGGGAAGCTCTGGAAACACCATATATTTT. This rearrangement joins TRBV9 to TRBJ1-3; D uncertain. Germline assignment: CDR1 SGDLS and CDR2 YYNGEE. The V gene lost 0 bases and the J gene lost 0 bases, with 10 bases spanning the gap. The CDR3 sequence is 16 residues long.

The CDR3 sequence is CASRTGTGAPYYEKLFF. The CDR3 DNA is TGTGCCAGCAGGACCGGGACAGGGGCTCCTTACTATGAAAAACTGTTTTTT. The gene calls are TRBV4-2 and TRBJ1-4; 10 positions agree with TRBD1. The CDR3 covers 17 residues. Germline trimming cut 6 bases from V and 6 bases from J; bases unmatched to any gene: 13. Germline assignment: CDR1 LGHNA and CDR2 YNFKEQ.

The chain links TRBV10-2 to TRBJ2-2, with 15 bases lining up with TRBD2. The germline V gene encodes CDR1 WSHSY and CDR2 SAAADI. Unmatched junction bases numbered 6, after V lost 5 bases and J lost 5 bases. There are 17 residues in the CDR3. The CDR3 sequence is CASSNGLAGGPTGELFF. CDR3 in DNA: TGCGCCAGCAGTAACGGACTAGCGGGAGGGCCGACCGGGGAGCTGTTTTTT.

This clone was counted once. This chain links TRBV11-2 with TRBJ2-5; D gene ambiguous. The germline CDR1 and CDR2 sequences are SGHAT and FQNNGV. Trimming took off 0 bases at V and 4 bases at J, with 6 bases between the two ends. The CDR3 is made up of 13 amino acids. CDR3 nucleotide sequence: TGTGCCAGCAGCTTAGAGGCTGGAGAGACCCAGTACTTC. As protein: CASSLEAGETQYF. The variable domain in full, with the rest retrieved from reference TRBV11-2 and TRBJ2-5, is EAGVAQSPRYKIIEKRQSVAFWCNPISGHATLYWYQQILGQGPKLLIQFQNNGVVDDSQLPKDRFSAERLKGVDSTLKIQPAKLEDSAVYLCASSLEAGETQYFGPGTRLLVL.

This clone has just a few counts. The chain carries TRBV5-1 and TRBJ1-1; 9 bases map to TRBD1. J lost 6 bases, V lost 2 bases, and 5 bases had no gene match. The CDR3 contains 14 residues. Per germline, CDR1 SGHRS and CDR2 YFSETQ. The CDR3, as DNA: TGCGCCAGCAGCTTCCGGGACAGGGTCGCTGAAGCTTTCTTT. This translates into CASSFRDRVAEAFF.

This clone was observed a few times. The genes are TRBV4-3 and TRBJ1-2, with a tentative D call TRBD1 (6 bases). CDR3 length equals 14 residues. V shed 4 bases and J shed 2 bases, with 11 bases lying between them. Per germline, CDR1 LGHNA and CDR2 YSLEER. The CDR3 here is CASSRIGTNYGYTF. The CDR3 nucleotides read TGCGCCAGCAGCCGAATCGGGACAAACTATGGCTACACCTTC.

The chain links TRBV10-3 to TRBJ2-7, with D possibly matching TRBD2 (6 bases). Germline assignment: CDR1 ENHRY and CDR2 SYGVKD. V was shortened by 6 bases and J by 3 bases, with 18 bases between the two germline ends. CDR3 length equals 15 residues. The CDR3 DNA reads as TGTGCCATCAGCCAATCCGGGACTTTAAACTACGAGCAGTACTTC. As protein: CAISQSGTLNYEQYF.

The chain employs TRBV6-1 and TRBJ2-5; D is undetermined. CDR1 is MNHNS and CDR2 is SASEGT in the germline V gene. CDR3 length: 14 residues. V lost 5 bases and J 1 base, leaving 11 bases between the germline ends. The CDR3 spells CASSPSQVQETQYF. As DNA, the CDR3 is TGTGCCAGCAGTCCCTCTCAGGTCCAAGAGACCCAGTACTTC.

This chain links TRBV5-1 with TRBJ2-1; TRBD2 might be the D (6 bases). CDR3 length: 15 residues. V dropped 4 bases and J dropped 5 bases, with 16 bases sitting between them. Germline V gene lookup returns CDR1 SGHRS and CDR2 YFSETQ. In DNA form, the CDR3 reads TGCGCCAGCAGCGCCGGAGGGGTTCCCAACAATGAGCAGTTCTTC. Translating it yields CASSAGGVPNNEQFF.

The chain is built from TRBV7-9 and TRBJ1-1; no clear D. In germline, CDR1 is SEHNR, CDR2 FQNEAQ (reference sequence). The CDR3 has 15 amino acids. The V gene lost 0 bases and the J gene lost 3 bases, with 11 bases spanning the gap. The CDR3 protein is CASSLAEGRDTEAFF. The DNA of the CDR3 is TGTGCCAGCAGCTTAGCGGAAGGTCGGGACACTGAAGCTTTCTTT.

To note about this clone: The same CDR3 arises from other DNA sequences in this sample as well. V usage is TRBV20-1 and J usage is TRBJ2-7; D uncertain. V was clipped by 2 bases and J by 4 bases, with 6 bases between them. Germline assignment: CDR1 DFQATT and CDR2 SNEGSKA (reference sequence). CDR3 length equals 11 residues. The CDR3 coding sequence is TGCAGTGCTAGACCCCAATACGAGCAGTACTTC. Amino acids: CSARPQYEQYF.

The CDR3 here is CASSFVTYEQYF. CDR3 in DNA: TGTGCCAGCAGCTTCGTAACCTACGAGCAGTACTTC. The chain has TRBV7-9 and TRBJ2-7; no reliable D call. The ends were cut back, 3 bases at V and 2 bases at J, with 5 bases in the middle. CDR1 is SEHNR and CDR2 is FQNEAQ in the germline V gene (reference sequence). The CDR3 has 12 residues.

This chain links TRBV13 with TRBJ1-1; D ambiguous. CDR3 length: 14 amino acids. From germline, CDR1 is PRHDT and CDR2 FYEKMQ (reference sequence). Trimming took 2 bases from V and 6 from J, leaving 13 bases between them. This CDR3 is CASSLHQLMAEAFF. CDR3 DNA: TGTGCCAGCAGCTTACATCAGCTGATGGCTGAAGCTTTCTTT.

The chain combines TRBV19 with TRBJ1-5; D not certain. The CDR3 covers 14 residues. The germline CDR1 and CDR2 sequences are LNHDA and SQIVND (reference sequence). V was trimmed by 7 bases and J by 1 base, leaving 11 bases between them. DNA for the CDR3: TGTGCCAGTAATTACTGGGGAAGCAATCAGCCCCAGCATTTT. Residues: CASNYWGSNQPQHF.

The V gene is TRBV4-1, the J gene TRBJ2-7, with 11 bases lining up with TRBD1. There are 14 residues in the CDR3. CDR1 and CDR2 from the germline V gene are MGHRA and YSYEKL. Losses at the gene ends were 4 bases for V and 6 bases for J; bases not matched to a gene: 5. CDR3 residues: CASSRPGQGVEQYF. CDR3 in DNA: TGCGCCAGCAGCCGACCGGGACAGGGGGTCGAGCAGTACTTC.

V and J are TRBV30 and TRBJ1-3; no definite D call. CDR1 and CDR2 from the germline V gene are GTSNPN and SVGIG (reference sequence). Between the trimmed V and J ends, which lost 4 bases and 0 bases, there was a span of 7 bases. CDR3 size: 13 residues. The CDR3 nucleotides are TGTGCCTGGAACAGCCTCTCTGGAAACACCATATATTTT. Translation: CAWNSLSGNTIYF.

The rearrangement uses TRBV27 and TRBJ2-7; the D is unclear. This CDR3 region has 11 residues. The germline CDR1 and CDR2 sequences are MNHEY and SMNVEV (reference sequence). The germline V and J ends were trimmed by 7 bases and 2 bases, with 6 bases remaining between them. The CDR3 DNA is TGTGCCAGCAATTTCCCCTACGAGCAGTACTTC. This codes for CASNFPYEQYF.

The J gene is TRBJ2-1, the V gene TRBV30, with D maybe TRBD1 (5 bases). Germline V gene sequence: CDR1 GTSNPN, CDR2 SVGIG (reference sequence). V gave up 1 base and J gave up 15 bases, with 13 bases separating them. The CDR3 covers 11 residues. In nucleotides, the CDR3 is TGTGCCTGGAGTGAGGTACAGGAAAGGTTCTTC. Amino acids: CAWSEVQERFF.

The CDR3, as DNA: TGCGCCAGCTCACAGCGGAGTCCCTTTTTCTACAATGAGCAGTTCTTC. It yields the protein CASSQRSPFFYNEQFF. V is TRBV5-1 and J is TRBJ2-1; weak D call: TRBD2 (5 bases). The CDR3 runs 16 residues. Germline V CDR1 and CDR2: SGHRS, YFSETQ. The germline V and J ends were trimmed by 7 bases and 3 bases, with 20 bases remaining between them.